The 29 T cell receptor beta chains below come from one sample, sequenced in a study of technical replicates of blood from several donors. TCRdb's copy holds only in-frame clones and misses some; the assay was immunoSEQ multiplex PCR. The table has tens of thousands of clones, nearly 96% seen once. Source material: T cells isolated from PBMCs. All receptors derive from a human donor in good health.

The chain links TRBV27 to TRBJ2-7; D is unresolved. The ends were cut back, 5 bases at V and 1 base at J, with 12 bases in the middle. The germline V gene has CDR1 MNHEY and CDR2 SMNVEV (reference sequence). The CDR3 spans 14 residues. In DNA, the CDR3 is TGTGCCAGCAGTCCGGCCGAGGTATCCTACGAGCAGTACTTC. Its protein product is CASSPAEVSYEQYF.

The chain is built from TRBV4-3 and TRBJ2-1, with D possibly being TRBD2 (6 bases). V lost 4 bases to trimming and J lost 4 bases, with 14 bases between them. The CDR3 spans 15 residues. Germline CDR1 LGHNA, CDR2 YSLEER. The CDR3 protein is CASSPVGTFYNEQFF. The CDR3 bases are TGCGCCAGCAGCCCGGTGGGGACTTTTTACAATGAGCAGTTCTTC.

V and J are TRBV21-1 and TRBJ1-1. TRBV21-1 is annotated as a pseudogene. The CDR3 is 11 amino acids. This chain's CDR3 is CASSKVTGAFF. DNA of the CDR3: TGTGCCAGCAGCAAAGTTACGGGAGCTTTCTTT.

This clone appeared a single time. The chain is built from TRBV5-5 and TRBJ2-1; D may be TRBD1 (5 bases). The CDR3 spans 15 residues. Trimming removed 6 bases from V and 2 bases from J, with 15 bases in between. Germline CDR1 reads SGHKS; CDR2 reads YYEKEE (reference sequence). The CDR3 loop is CASNPQGWTYNEQFF. As DNA, the CDR3 is TGTGCCAGCAACCCCCAGGGCTGGACCTACAATGAGCAGTTCTTC.

The V call is TRBV27, the J call TRBJ1-3; D is unclear. Deletions cut 5 bases from V and 2 bases from J, with 10 bases between. Germline loops: CDR1 MNHEY, CDR2 SMNVEV (reference sequence). The CDR3 runs to 14 residues. CDR3 region: CASSPRATGNTIYF. DNA of the CDR3: TGTGCCAGCAGTCCGAGGGCCACTGGAAACACCATATATTTT.

CDR3 loop: CAWSVRGAYEQYF. CDR3 DNA sequence: TGTGCCTGGAGTGTAAGAGGAGCCTACGAGCAGTACTTC. The chain links TRBV30 to TRBJ2-7; D gene uncertain. V was clipped by 0 bases and J by 2 bases, with 8 bases between them. The CDR3 has 13 residues. In germline, CDR1 is GTSNPN, CDR2 SVGIG (reference sequence). The full variable domain, its missing parts supplied by reference TRBV30 and TRBJ2-7, is SQTIHQWPATLVQPVGSPLSLECTVEGTSNPNLYWYRQAAGRGLQLLFYSVGIGQISSEVPQNLSASRPQDRQFILSSKKLLLSDSGFYLCAWSVRGAYEQYFGPGTRLTVT.

The V and J genes are TRBV2 and TRBJ2-1, with 7 bases fitting TRBD2. The CDR3 length is 16 residues. Germline V gene lookup returns CDR1 SNHLY and CDR2 FYNNEI. V was clipped by 1 base and J by 8 bases; unmatched bases: 11. The CDR3 protein is CASSEVRRELRHEQFF. The CDR3 region has the DNA TGTGCCAGCAGTGAAGTCCGGCGGGAGTTAAGGCATGAGCAGTTCTTC.

The chain links TRBV7-2 to TRBJ1-4; 9 positions match TRBD1. The germline V gene has CDR1 SGHTA and CDR2 FQGNSA. V shed 2 bases, J shed 8 bases, and the junction held 6 bases outside the gene matches. The CDR3 consists of 15 residues. The CDR3 coding sequence is TGTGCCAGCAGCTTATTGGGACAGGGTGACGAAAAACTGTTTTTT. Protein: CASSLLGQGDEKLFF.

A single count supports this clone. This sequence joins TRBV25-1 and TRBJ2-1; 8 positions match TRBD2. CDR1 is MGHDK, CDR2 SYGVNS, per germline. The junction had 9 bases not matched to a gene; V was cut back by 8 bases and J by 0 bases. The CDR3 is made up of 16 amino acids. The CDR3, as DNA: TGTGCCAGCTCGGGGGGGGGCTCAGGCTCCTACAATGAGCAGTTCTTC. Protein: CASSGGGSGSYNEQFF.

The chain has TRBV4-3 and TRBJ1-3; D is unclear. CDR3 length: 16 residues. CDR1 and CDR2 from the germline V gene are LGHNA and YSLEER. V lost 1 base and J 0 bases, leaving 10 bases between the germline ends. For the CDR3, the DNA is TGCGCCAGCAGCCAAGTATACGGTCTCTCTGGAAACACCATATATTTT. Residues: CASSQVYGLSGNTIYF.

The J gene is TRBJ2-3, the V gene TRBV29-1, with 7 bases aligning to TRBD1. Germline loops: CDR1 SQVTM, CDR2 ANQGSEA. This CDR3 is built from 13 residues. V gave up 5 bases and J gave up 3 bases; unmatched junction bases: 5. CDR3 sequence: CSVPSRGTDTQYF. Here the CDR3 DNA reads TGCAGCGTTCCATCCAGGGGGACAGATACGCAGTATTTT.

V is TRBV21-1 and J is TRBJ2-2; the table assigns TRBD2, which was not confirmed against the DNA. TRBV21-1 is listed as a pseudogene. This CDR3 spans 13 amino acids. In DNA, the CDR3 is TGTGCCAGCCTAATCGCAAACACCGGGGAGCTGTTTTTT. Its protein product is CASLIANTGELFF.

The gene calls are TRBV4-1 and TRBJ2-1; 13 bases agree with TRBD2. From germline, CDR1 is MGHRA and CDR2 YSYEKL. V shed 1 base, J shed 8 bases, and the junction held 5 bases outside the gene matches. The CDR3 is made up of 16 amino acids. The CDR3 region has the DNA TGCGCCAGCAGCCAAGGTACTAGCGGGAGGGCCTATGAGCAGTTCTTC. Its protein product is CASSQGTSGRAYEQFF.

The CDR3 loop is CASSGGKETQYF. The DNA of the CDR3 is TGTGCCAGCTCAGGCGGGAAGGAGACCCAGTACTTC. V and J are TRBV18 and TRBJ2-5, with D perhaps TRBD2 (6 bases). Germline loops: CDR1 KGHSH, CDR2 LQKENI. With 5 bases removed from V and 5 bases from J, the gap between germline ends came to 9 bases. CDR3 size: 12 residues.

This chain uses TRBV28 with TRBJ1-1, with 7 bases that match TRBD1. Germline values: CDR1 MDHEN, CDR2 SYDVKM. The CDR3 is made up of 13 amino acids. The ends lost 7 bases at V and 1 base at J; junction bases unmatched: 3. The CDR3 DNA sequence: TGTGCCAGCACTGGACAGGCGAACACTGAAGCTTTCTTT. It specifies CASTGQANTEAFF.

The gene calls are TRBV6-1 and TRBJ2-7; possibly TRBD2 for D (5 bases). CDR1 MNHNS and CDR2 SASEGT come from the germline V gene. V was clipped by 1 base and J by 5 bases, with 18 bases between them. The length of the CDR3 is 16 residues. CDR3 DNA: TGTGCCAGCAGTGAAGGAGGGTACGGGATTCACCACGAGCAGTACTTC. It codes for CASSEGGYGIHHEQYF.

The V and J genes are TRBV15 and TRBJ2-4, with 7 bases lining up with TRBD1. The V gene end was trimmed by 3 bases and the J gene end by 2 bases; junction bases not matched to a gene: 4. Germline V gives CDR1 LNHNV, CDR2 YYDKDF (reference sequence). There are 15 residues in the CDR3. The chain's CDR3 is CATSSPTGTKNIQYF. CDR3 DNA: TGTGCCACCAGCAGCCCGACAGGGACCAAAAACATTCAGTACTTC.

This sequence joins TRBV14 and TRBJ2-7, with TRBD1 matching 7 bases. Germline trimming cut 1 base from V and 4 bases from J; bases unmatched to any gene: 4. Germline V CDR1 and CDR2: SGHDN, FVKESK. CDR3 length equals 14 residues. As DNA, the CDR3 is TGTGCCAGCAGCCAAGGAACAGGGGTTTACGAGCAGTACTTC. The encoded protein is CASSQGTGVYEQYF.

This clone was seen only once. The rearrangement links TRBV5-1 to TRBJ1-2, with D possibly matching TRBD1 (5 bases). The germline V and J ends were trimmed by 0 bases and 4 bases, with 10 bases remaining between them. This CDR3 is built from 14 residues. Germline V CDR1 and CDR2: SGHRS, YFSETQ. CDR3 sequence (DNA): TGCGCCAGCAGCTTGGCCTCAGGGTTCTATGGCTACACCTTC. It specifies CASSLASGFYGYTF.

The chain links TRBV19 to TRBJ2-1; 11 bases fit TRBD2. The CDR3 loop spans 17 amino acids. Germline V lookup: CDR1 LNHDA, CDR2 SQIVND (reference sequence). J gave up 7 bases and V 5 bases, and 13 bases lay outside the gene matches. CDR3 amino acids: CASSRLGTSGRENEQFF. CDR3 DNA sequence: TGTGCCAGTAGTCGTTTGGGAACTAGCGGGAGAGAGAATGAGCAGTTCTTC.

This chain connects TRBV10-3 to TRBJ1-1; the D is unclear. The CDR3 is 14 residues long. V was pared by 2 bases and J by 0 bases, with 7 bases between. Germline-derived CDR1 and CDR2 are ENHRY and SYGVKD. Written as DNA, the CDR3 is TGTGCCATCAGTGAGATGAGCTTGAACACTGAAGCTTTCTTT. Its protein is CAISEMSLNTEAFF.

This sequence joins TRBV27 and TRBJ2-2, with 9 bases lining up with TRBD2. CDR1 is MNHEY, CDR2 SMNVEV, per germline (reference sequence). Unmatched junction bases numbered 12, after V lost 6 bases and J lost 4 bases. The CDR3 extends over 17 amino acids. The CDR3 is CASSRAQGGRVTGELFF. DNA for the CDR3: TGTGCCAGCAGCCGAGCGCAGGGCGGGAGGGTCACCGGGGAGCTGTTTTTT.

The V call is TRBV30, the J call TRBJ1-3; weak D call: TRBD1 (5 bases). The V gene's germline CDR1 is GTSNPN and CDR2 SVGIG (reference sequence). V was shortened by 1 base and J by 9 bases, with 7 bases between the two germline ends. The CDR3 sequence is 11 residues long. CDR3 residues: CAWSGGGTIYF. Here the CDR3 DNA reads TGTGCCTGGAGTGGGGGGGGCACCATATATTTT.

The chain has TRBV28 and TRBJ1-1, with a tentative D call TRBD1 (5 bases). CDR1 is MDHEN and CDR2 is SYDVKM in the germline V gene. There are 15 residues in the CDR3. V was clipped by 7 bases and J by 8 bases, with 23 bases between them. The CDR3, as DNA: TGTGCCAGCACCTCACCGATCAGTGGGGGGATAGAAGCTTTCTTT. It translates to CASTSPISGGIEAFF.

The chain recombines TRBV7-6 with TRBJ1-3, with D unresolved. CDR3 length: 14 amino acids. CDR1 is SGHVS, CDR2 FNYEAQ, per germline. The V end lost 1 base, the J end lost 0 bases, and 4 bases lay between the germline ends. This CDR3 reads CASSLVYSGNTIYF. The CDR3 region has the DNA TGTGCCAGCAGCTTAGTCTACTCTGGAAACACCATATATTTT. The whole variable domain, filled in from reference TRBV7-6 and TRBJ1-3, reads GAGVSQSPRYKVTKRGQDVALRCDPISGHVSLYWYRQALGQGPEFLTYFNYEAQQDKSGLPNDRFSAERPEGSISTLTIQRTEQRDSAMYRCASSLVYSGNTIYFGEGSWLTVV.

The CDR3 DNA reads as TGTGCCAGCACCGAGGGAGGAGCTAGCACAGATACGCAGTATTTT. It translates to CASTEGGASTDTQYF. The chain carries TRBV2 and TRBJ2-3, with TRBD2 as a possible D gene (6 bases). Looked up from germline, CDR1 is SNHLY and CDR2 is FYNNEI. V was shortened by 7 bases and J by 0 bases, with 14 bases between the two germline ends. This CDR3 has 15 residues.

The chain combines TRBV5-6 with TRBJ2-7; D is possibly TRBD2 (7 bases). CDR1 is SGHDT and CDR2 is YYEEEE in the germline V gene. The CDR3 extends over 14 amino acids. Trimming took 0 bases from V and 3 from J, leaving 10 bases between them. The CDR3 is CASSLGGGGYEQYF. CDR3 bases: TGTGCCAGCAGCTTGGGGGGGGGCGGCTACGAGCAGTACTTC. The complete variable domain, with remaining parts taken from reference TRBV5-6 and TRBJ2-7, reads DAGVTQSPTHLIKTRGQQVTLRCSPKSGHDTVSWYQQALGQGPQFIFQYYEEEERQRGNFPDRFSGHQFPNYSSELNVNALLLGDSALYLCASSLGGGGYEQYFGPGTRLTVT.

This clone was seen a few times. CDR3 loop: CAWSAPTSGSKTQYF. The DNA for the CDR3 is TGTGCCTGGAGTGCACCAACTAGCGGGAGTAAGACCCAGTACTTC. The V and J genes are TRBV30 and TRBJ2-5; 11 nucleotides line up with TRBD2. With 1 base clipped from V and 6 bases from J, the junction kept 7 bases outside the gene matches. The CDR3 sequence is 15 residues long. The germline V gene has CDR1 GTSNPN and CDR2 SVGIG (reference sequence).

The rearrangement uses TRBV12-5 and TRBJ2-1; possible D gene TRBD2, 6 bases. Trimming took off 3 bases at V and 7 bases at J, with 13 bases between the two ends. Germline loops: CDR1 LGHNT, CDR2 FRNRAP. The length of the CDR3 is 14 residues. The CDR3 region has the DNA TGTGCTAGTGGTTTTGGGACTGAAATTAATGAGCAGTTCTTC. Its translation: CASGFGTEINEQFF.